Sequencing of this T cell receptor beta chain was carried out in a study of blood T cell repertoires in COVID-19. As for the study in general: Spain, Italy and the United States supplied samples that represented acute and convalescent COVID-19.

Seattle participants joined during active infection and were tracked over time. Clones were read by immunoSEQ multiplex PCR, and TCRdb kept only the in-frame ones, dropping some. Of about 150,000 clones in the sample, 70% to 90% were seen once. Germline V CDR1 and CDR2: LGHNT, FRNRAP. The CDR3 is 15 amino acids. Trimming cost V 2 bases and J 3 bases, with 11 bases left between them. Sequencing was carried out using peripheral blood. The sequence was obtained from a woman aged 60-70 years with COVID-19, enrolled during active disease. The chain carries TRBV12-5 and TRBJ2-4; D possibly corresponds to TRBD2 (6 bases). This CDR3 reads CASGLPGAGKNIQYF. CDR3 DNA: TGTGCTAGTGGTTTGCCGGGAGCCGGCAAAAACATTCAGTACTTC.